Sequencing of this T cell receptor (beta chain) was carried out in a study of shared clonotypes between healthy human individuals. The CDR3 is made up of 14 amino acids. The germline V gene has CDR1 MNHNS and CDR2 SASEGT. V shed 2 bases and J shed 3 bases, with 11 bases lying between them. Using immunoSEQ multiplex PCR, the repertoire was profiled, and TCRdb retains in-frame clones only, with some absent. The data contain 500,000 to 650,000 clones, around 81% of them singletons. The TCR was taken from a middle-aged woman in good health. Some clones in this sample may be carry-over from other donors' samples. Specimen: PBMCs. The chain has TRBV6-1 and TRBJ2-7; perhaps TRBD1 as D (5 bases). As DNA, the CDR3 is TGTGCCAGCAGTGAACGACAGATAGGCTACGAGCAGTACTTC. Translated: CASSERQIGYEQYF.